This T cell receptor (beta chain) was sequenced for a study of control samples from healthy donors and cancer patients (dated by TCRdb to 2019 to 2021). Library construction relied on the immunoSEQ multiplex PCR assay. Sourced from immuneACCESS, this table was stored by TCRdb with only in-frame sequences that have V and J called. A share of the clones is absent; for the studies checked, an unresolved V gene accounts for under half, and the remainder has no known explanation. The sample profile shows about 120,000 clones; approximately 87% of them were found once. 9.5% to 13% of the sample is taken by the ten largest. As concerns this clone: Its antigen has not been determined. The sample holds no much larger clone one base away, and base qualities are not on file.

At the junction V is shortened by 3 bases and J by 3 bases, with 8 bases in between. From a lookup of the germline V gene, CDR1 and CDR2 are KGHSH and LQKENI. The CDR3 starts with the cysteine, ends with the phenylalanine, and has 13 residues. CDR3 DNA only is kept here, 39 bases in frame from base 1. The sample taken for sequencing was blood. The clonotype originates from a young man in good health. The receptor chain draws on TRBV18 and TRBJ1-2; TRBD1 might be the D gene, on 6 matching bases. The nucleotide sequence is TGTGCCAGCTCACCGGACAGCGACTATGGCTACACCTTC. Translated, it gives CASSPDSDYGYTF. With all but the CDR3 taken from the reference TRBV18 and TRBJ1-2 genes, the full variable domain is: NAGVMQNPRHLVRRRGQEARLRCSPMKGHSHVYWYRQLPEEGLKFMVYLQKENIIDESGMPKERFSAEFPKEGPSILRIQQVVRGDSAAYFCASSPDSDYGYTFGSGTRLTVV.